The clone carrying this T cell receptor beta chain was counted between two and nine times. Its antigen is not known. This specimen belongs to a study of human T cells and chemical hapten exposure. Points from the study as a whole: Relative to control repertoires, expanded TCRs gave rise to significantly more large CDR3 similarity clusters.

TCRdb re-called the RACE reads through MiXCR, storing one row per CDR3 protein. The sample has under 85,000 distinct CDR3 sequences, 10% to 13% seen once. Trimming took 3 bases from V and 4 from J, leaving 9 bases between them. Per germline, CDR1 LNHDA and CDR2 SQIVND (reference sequence). The CDR3 runs to 13 residues. This sample's time point: patch test 2, 6 weeks after DPC sensitization. Treatment noted: therapeutic diphenylcyclopropenone sensitization with weekly scalp DPC. The V gene is TRBV19, the J gene TRBJ1-1; D is uncertain. The sequence was obtained from a woman aged 45-65 years with alopecia areata. Some clones in this sample may be carry-over from other donors' samples. The sample was whole blood, taken in connection with sensitization to the hapten diphenylcyclopropenone (DPC). DNA of the CDR3: TGTGCCAGTAGTATCGGGCCCCCCACTGAAGCTTTCTTT. The encoded protein is CASSIGPPTEAFF.